These 26 T cell receptor beta chains came from one sample sequenced in a study of PD-1 blockade in classical Hodgkin lymphoma (TCRdb year 2020). The protocol used for the library was the immunoSEQ multiplex PCR assay. Imported from immuneACCESS, the table was reduced by TCRdb to in-frame sequences with V and J called. These copies leave out some clones; in studies compared against another copy, an unresolved V gene accounts for under half, and the cause of the remainder is not known. Present in this sample are roughly 40,000 clones, about two thirds of which were seen just once. Of the sample, less than 4% falls within the top ten clones. The sample's time point label, in plain terms: cycle 1 day 1 (C1D1), immediately before nivolumab initiation. Every trial patient had relapsed after autologous stem cell transplantation, and cohorts A, B and C differed in prior brentuximab vedotin exposure. Sample: peripheral blood mononuclear cells (PBMCs), taken at baseline. The source of these receptors is a human donor with classical Hodgkin lymphoma.

The chain employs TRBV12-5 and TRBJ2-3; D is possibly TRBD2 (5 bases). The CDR3 runs 13 residues. Per germline, CDR1 LGHNT and CDR2 FRNRAP. V was clipped by 0 bases and J by 11 bases, with 12 bases between them. The CDR3 spells CASGLVDGMMQYF. The CDR3, as DNA: TGTGCTAGTGGTTTGGTTGACGGGATGATGCAGTATTTT.

This chain uses TRBV6-1 with TRBJ1-3, with a possible D match to TRBD1 (5 bases). Trimming cost V 4 bases and J 0 bases, with 16 bases left between them. The CDR3 extends over 17 amino acids. Germline CDR1 and CDR2: MNHNS and SASEGT. The CDR3 DNA reads TGTGCCAGCAGTGCGACGTCGGACACCATCTCTGGAAACACCATATATTTT. As protein: CASSATSDTISGNTIYF.

V and J are TRBV5-1 and TRBJ2-2; either TRBD1 or TRBD2 may supply D (5 bases each). The V gene lost 0 bases and the J gene lost 1 base, with 7 bases spanning the gap. The CDR3 spans 15 residues. CDR1 and CDR2 from the germline V gene are SGHRS and YFSETQ. CDR3: CASSLGGENTGELFF. For the CDR3, the DNA is TGCGCCAGCAGCTTGGGAGGGGAGAACACCGGGGAGCTGTTTTTT. Complete variable domain (other parts from reference TRBV5-1 and TRBJ2-2): KAGVTQTPRYLIKTRGQQVTLSCSPISGHRSVSWYQQTPGQGLQFLFEYFSETQRNKGNFPGRFSGRQFSNSRSEMNVSTLELGDSALYLCASSLGGENTGELFFGEGSRLTVL.

The chain carries TRBV11-2 and TRBJ1-4; D not certain. The CDR3 contains 16 residues. The germline V and J ends were trimmed by 0 bases and 8 bases, with 16 bases remaining between them. The germline V gene encodes CDR1 SGHAT and CDR2 FQNNGV. The CDR3, as DNA: TGTGCCAGCAGCTTAGACCCACCCGGGGTAGGGGAAAAACTGTTTTTT. Residues: CASSLDPPGVGEKLFF. Full variable domain (rest looked up from reference TRBV11-2 and TRBJ1-4): EAGVAQSPRYKIIEKRQSVAFWCNPISGHATLYWYQQILGQGPKLLIQFQNNGVVDDSQLPKDRFSAERLKGVDSTLKIQPAKLEDSAVYLCASSLDPPGVGEKLFFGSGTQLSVL.

The chain has TRBV12-5 and TRBJ2-1, with D unclear. Germline CDR1 is LGHNT and CDR2 is FRNRAP. Trimming cost V 1 base and J 9 bases, with 13 bases left between them. The CDR3 extends over 14 amino acids. This chain's CDR3 is CASGLGVGSPEQFF. For the CDR3, the DNA is TGTGCTAGTGGTTTGGGTGTTGGGTCGCCTGAGCAGTTCTTC.

CDR3 region: CASSLISWGRFSGNTIYF. DNA of the CDR3: TGTGCCAGCAGTTTAATATCTTGGGGACGGTTCTCTGGAAACACCATATATTTT. The chain is built from TRBV28 and TRBJ1-3; D might be TRBD1 (5 bases). Germline V gene sequence: CDR1 MDHEN, CDR2 SYDVKM. The V end was cut by 2 bases, the J end by 0 bases, with 17 bases between. There are 18 residues in the CDR3.

The J gene is TRBJ1-1, the V gene TRBV6-5; 7 bases fit TRBD1. Trimming took 8 bases from V and 3 from J; bases not matched to a gene: 6. This CDR3 comprises 13 residues. Germline V gene sequence: CDR1 MNHEY, CDR2 SVGAGI. The CDR3 here is CASGGGFYTEAFF. The CDR3 nucleotides read TGTGCCAGCGGAGGGGGCTTCTACACTGAAGCTTTCTTT.

The rearrangement uses TRBV27 and TRBJ1-2, with D possibly being TRBD1 (5 bases). V lost 4 bases to trimming and J lost 5 bases, with 23 bases between them. The CDR3 is 17 residues long. CDR1 is MNHEY, CDR2 SMNVEV, per germline (reference sequence). In DNA form, the CDR3 reads TGTGCCAGCAGTTCAAGCGGGGGGGAGAATGGGTCTTATGGCTACACCTTC. This codes for CASSSSGGENGSYGYTF.

This clone is medium-sized (0.01 to 0.1%). This chain joins TRBV5-5 and TRBJ1-1; D is unresolved. V shed 4 bases and J shed 1 base, with 11 bases lying between them. The germline CDR1 and CDR2 sequences are SGHKS and YYEKEE (reference sequence). The CDR3 extends over 14 amino acids. CDR3 sequence (DNA): TGTGCCAGCAGCCCCGATCTTTCGAACACTGAAGCTTTCTTT. The encoded protein is CASSPDLSNTEAFF. The full variable domain, in which reference TRBV5-5 and TRBJ1-1 provide the parts outside the CDR3, is DAGVTQSPTHLIKTRGQQVTLRCSPISGHKSVSWYQQVLGQGPQFIFQYYEKEERGRGNFPDRFSARQFPNYSSELNVNALLLGDSALYLCASSPDLSNTEAFFGQGTRLTVV.

The chain joins TRBV10-3 to TRBJ2-3; TRBD2 agrees at 9 bases. The CDR3 runs to 15 residues. Germline lookup yields CDR1 ENHRY and CDR2 SYGVKD. Losses at the gene ends were 9 bases for V and 5 bases for J; bases not matched to a gene: 12. Here the CDR3 DNA reads TGTGCCATTAGGCCTAGCGGGATGTCTGGAGATACGCAGTATTTT. Protein sequence: CAIRPSGMSGDTQYF.

J is TRBJ2-7 and V is TRBV10-3; D perhaps matches TRBD2 (5 bases). V lost 0 bases and J 6 bases, leaving 18 bases between the germline ends. CDR3 length: 16 residues. CDR1 is ENHRY and CDR2 is SYGVKD in the germline V gene. CDR3 residues: CAISESPLGERREQYF. CDR3 in DNA: TGTGCCATCAGTGAGTCGCCCTTGGGAGAAAGGCGCGAGCAGTACTTC.

The gene calls are TRBV9 and TRBJ1-4; 9 bases line up with TRBD1. CDR3 length equals 14 residues. Looked up from germline, CDR1 is SGDLS and CDR2 is YYNGEE. The ends lost 3 bases at V and 8 bases at J; junction bases unmatched: 5. As DNA, the CDR3 is TGTGCCAGCAGCGGCCGGGACAGGGCCGAAAAACTGTTTTTT. This encodes CASSGRDRAEKLFF.

DNA for the CDR3: TGTGCCAGCAGCGCAAACCCGGGACCCTCCCGGGAGCAGTACTTC. Translating it yields CASSANPGPSREQYF. The V gene is TRBV9, the J gene TRBJ2-7; D tentatively fits TRBD1 or TRBD2 (5 bases each). The CDR3 covers 15 residues. Germline-derived CDR1 and CDR2 are SGDLS and YYNGEE. The germline V and J ends were trimmed by 3 bases and 7 bases, with 20 bases remaining between them. Together with reference TRBV9 and TRBJ2-7, the CDR3 gives the full variable domain: DSGVTQTPKHLITATGQRVTLRCSPRSGDLSVYWYQQSLDQGLQFLIQYYNGEERAKGNILERFSAQQFPDLHSELNLSSLELGDSALYFCASSANPGPSREQYFGPGTRLTVT.

V usage is TRBV27 and J usage is TRBJ2-1, with TRBD2 as a possible D gene (6 bases). Germline V CDR1 and CDR2: MNHEY, SMNVEV (reference sequence). The ends were cut back, 2 bases at V and 7 bases at J, with 12 bases in the middle. This CDR3 has 14 amino acids. CDR3 nucleotide sequence: TGTGCCAGCAGTTTAATTACCGGGAGTAATGAGCAGTTCTTC. This encodes CASSLITGSNEQFF.

The gene calls are TRBV9 and TRBJ2-3, with 11 bases that match TRBD2. Germline values: CDR1 SGDLS, CDR2 YYNGEE. CDR3 length equals 15 residues. V lost 2 bases to trimming and J lost 3 bases; unmatched junction nucleotides: 2. The CDR3 DNA follows: TGTGCCAGCAGCGTCGTAGCGGGGGGGACAGATACGCAGTATTTT. Translated, it gives CASSVVAGGTDTQYF. The whole variable domain, remainder taken from reference TRBV9 and TRBJ2-3, is DSGVTQTPKHLITATGQRVTLRCSPRSGDLSVYWYQQSLDQGLQFLIQYYNGEERAKGNILERFSAQQFPDLHSELNLSSLELGDSALYFCASSVVAGGTDTQYFGPGTRLTVL.

V gene TRBV30 combines with J gene TRBJ1-6; the D gene is possibly TRBD1 (5 bases). Germline CDR1 and CDR2: GTSNPN and SVGIG (reference sequence). V dropped 1 base and J dropped 0 bases, with 13 bases sitting between them. This CDR3 is 17 amino acids long. The DNA of the CDR3 is TGTGCCTGGAGTGGAGGGGACGGGAGCTCCTATAATTCACCCCTCCACTTT. This codes for CAWSGGDGSSYNSPLHF. Together with reference TRBV30 and TRBJ1-6, the CDR3 gives the full variable domain: SQTIHQWPATLVQPVGSPLSLECTVEGTSNPNLYWYRQAAGRGLQLLFYSVGIGQISSEVPQNLSASRPQDRQFILSSKKLLLSDSGFYLCAWSGGDGSSYNSPLHFGNGTRLTVT.

This clone has only a few counts. The chain uses TRBV7-8 and TRBJ2-7; D remains unclear. Germline V gives CDR1 SGHVS, CDR2 FQNEAQ. The CDR3 covers 18 residues. With 5 bases removed from V and 0 bases from J, the gap between germline ends came to 23 bases. The CDR3 sequence: CASSHRRRRAGSSYEQYF. CDR3 nucleotides: TGTGCCAGCAGCCACAGACGGAGACGGGCAGGAAGCTCCTACGAGCAGTACTTC.

This clone was seen only once. The chain joins TRBV27 to TRBJ1-1; the D gene is possibly TRBD1 (6 bases). This CDR3 contains 16 residues. The germline CDR1 and CDR2 sequences are MNHEY and SMNVEV (reference sequence). Trimming removed 3 bases at V and 3 bases at J, with 17 bases between. The CDR3 is CASSFDGTGRHTEAFF. For the CDR3, the DNA is TGTGCCAGCAGTTTTGATGGAACAGGGCGGCACACTGAAGCTTTCTTT.

J is TRBJ2-2 and V is TRBV13, with no clear D. This CDR3 comprises 12 residues. V was shortened by 2 bases and J by 6 bases, with 4 bases between the two germline ends. Germline CDR1 reads PRHDT; CDR2 reads FYEKMQ (reference sequence). The CDR3 is CASSLRPGELFF. The DNA for the CDR3 is TGTGCCAGCAGCTTAAGGCCCGGGGAGCTGTTTTTT.

The rearrangement links TRBV7-3 to TRBJ2-2; TRBD1 matches 7 bases. The CDR3 sequence is 16 residues long. With 5 bases clipped from V and 1 base from J, the junction kept 7 bases outside the gene matches. From germline, CDR1 is SGHTA and CDR2 FQGTGA. This chain's CDR3 is CASSAQGYGNTGELFF. The CDR3, as DNA: TGTGCCAGCAGCGCACAGGGGTATGGGAACACCGGGGAGCTGTTTTTT.

This chain connects TRBV5-4 to TRBJ2-3; D gene uncertain. The germline V gene encodes CDR1 SGHNT and CDR2 YYREEE (reference sequence). V was shortened by 0 bases and J by 4 bases, with 3 bases between the two germline ends. The CDR3 totals 12 residues. CDR3 nucleotides: TGTGCCAGCAGCTTGGAGGCAGATACGCAGTATTTT. It codes for CASSLEADTQYF.

This clone was detected only once. The J gene is TRBJ1-3, the V gene TRBV10-3; the D gene is possibly TRBD1 (6 bases). V gave up 4 bases and J gave up 0 bases, with 16 bases separating them. The CDR3 length is 17 residues. Germline V gene sequence: CDR1 ENHRY, CDR2 SYGVKD. The CDR3 is CAISAQGSSVSGNTIYF. DNA for the CDR3: TGTGCCATCAGTGCGCAGGGGAGTTCGGTCTCTGGAAACACCATATATTTT.

The rearrangement links TRBV2 to TRBJ2-6; TRBD2 matches at 7 bases. The CDR3 has 16 residues. J was trimmed by 1 base and V by 4 bases; bases with no gene match: 4. CDR1 SNHLY and CDR2 FYNNEI come from the germline V gene. CDR3 nucleotide sequence: TGTGCCAGCAGTGGCCCGCGGGGGTCTGGGGCCAACGTCCTGACTTTC. It yields the protein CASSGPRGSGANVLTF. Filled out from reference TRBV2 and TRBJ2-6, the complete variable domain reads EPEVTQTPSHQVTQMGQEVILRCVPISNHLYFYWYRQILGQKVEFLVSFYNNEISEKSEIFDDQFSVERPDGSNFTLKIRSTKLEDSAMYFCASSGPRGSGANVLTFGAGSRLTVL.

The chain combines TRBV9 with TRBJ2-1; 7 bases fit TRBD1. The V segment lost 3 bases and the J segment 7 bases; nucleotides outside the gene matches: 7. This CDR3 is 14 amino acids long. CDR1 and CDR2 from the germline V gene are SGDLS and YYNGEE. The CDR3 region is CASSERKGANEQFF. Written as DNA, the CDR3 is TGTGCCAGCAGCGAGCGAAAGGGGGCGAATGAGCAGTTCTTC.

The chain carries TRBV11-3 and TRBJ2-3, with 9 bases aligning to TRBD1. Trimming cost V 5 bases and J 3 bases; bases outside gene matches: 9. CDR1 and CDR2 from the germline V gene are SGHNT and YENEEA. The CDR3 is 16 residues long. The CDR3 region is CASSPGQGFGTDTQYF. CDR3 DNA: TGTGCCAGCAGCCCGGGACAGGGTTTCGGGACAGATACGCAGTATTTT.

The chain links TRBV5-4 to TRBJ1-1; 9 bases are shared with TRBD1. This CDR3 is 15 amino acids long. CDR1 SGHNT and CDR2 YYREEE come from the germline V gene (reference sequence). V was pared by 3 bases and J by 1 base, with 4 bases of the junction left unmatched. DNA of the CDR3: TGTGCCAGCAGCTATGGGACAGGGACGAACACTGAAGCTTTCTTT. Its translation: CASSYGTGTNTEAFF. Using reference TRBV5-4 and TRBJ1-1 for the parts outside the CDR3, the full variable domain is ETGVTQSPTHLIKTRGQQVTLRCSSQSGHNTVSWYQQALGQGPQFIFQYYREEENGRGNFPPRFSGLQFPNYSSELNVNALELDDSALYLCASSYGTGTNTEAFFGQGTRLTVV.